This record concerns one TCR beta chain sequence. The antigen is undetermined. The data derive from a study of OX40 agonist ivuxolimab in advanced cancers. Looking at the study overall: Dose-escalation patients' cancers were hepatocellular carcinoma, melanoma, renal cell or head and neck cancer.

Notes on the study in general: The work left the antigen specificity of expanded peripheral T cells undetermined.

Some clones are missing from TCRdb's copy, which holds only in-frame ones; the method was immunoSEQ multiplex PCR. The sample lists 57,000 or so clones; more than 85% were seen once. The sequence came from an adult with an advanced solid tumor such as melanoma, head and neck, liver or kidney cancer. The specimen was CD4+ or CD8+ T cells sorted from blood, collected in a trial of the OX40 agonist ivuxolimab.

CDR3 amino acids: CASSYGTGGETQYF. The CDR3 DNA reads TGTGCCAGCAGTTACGGGACAGGGGGAGAGACCCAGTACTTC. The chain is built from TRBV6-5 and TRBJ2-5, with 11 bases identical to TRBD1. Trimming removed 2 bases from V and 4 bases from J; junction bases left unmatched: 0. The CDR3 spans 14 residues. Germline CDR1 is MNHEY and CDR2 is SVGAGI.